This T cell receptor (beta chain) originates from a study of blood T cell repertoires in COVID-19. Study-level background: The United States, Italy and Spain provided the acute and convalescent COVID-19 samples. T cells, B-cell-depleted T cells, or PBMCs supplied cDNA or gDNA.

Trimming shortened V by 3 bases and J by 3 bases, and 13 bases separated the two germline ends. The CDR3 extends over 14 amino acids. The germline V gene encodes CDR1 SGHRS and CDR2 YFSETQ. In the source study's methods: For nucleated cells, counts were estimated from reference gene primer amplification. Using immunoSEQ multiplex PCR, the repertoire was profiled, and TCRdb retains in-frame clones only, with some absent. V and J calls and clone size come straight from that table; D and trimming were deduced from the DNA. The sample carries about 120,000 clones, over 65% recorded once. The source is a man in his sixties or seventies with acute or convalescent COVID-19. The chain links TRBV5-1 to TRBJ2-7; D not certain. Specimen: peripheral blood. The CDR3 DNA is TGCGCCAGCAGCTCGAGTAATCCTAGCTACGAGCAGTACTTC. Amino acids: CASSSSNPSYEQYF.